This TCR beta chain was captured in a study of blood T cell repertoires in COVID-19. Per the original data handling: Scientists estimated how many nucleated cells there were by amplifying reference gene primers. The assay was immunoSEQ multiplex PCR, and TCRdb's table has in-frame clones only and misses some. V and J calls and clone size are those listed in that table; D and trimming were worked out from the DNA. This sample carries approximately 220,000 clones, 80% to 90% of them seen once, and the ten largest clones take approximately 3.4%. The sequenced material came from PBMCs or T cells enriched from blood (not recorded which). This sequence was found in a woman aged 18-29 years in a cohort exposed to, infected with or recovered from COVID-19 (not recorded which).

The CDR3 coding sequence is TGTGCCAGCAGCTTAGACAGGGTGTTTGGCTACACCTTC. Encoded protein: CASSLDRVFGYTF. The chain has TRBV7-2 and TRBJ1-2, with D possibly TRBD1 on 6 matching bases. The CDR3 runs 13 residues. Germline values: CDR1 SGHTA, CDR2 FQGNSA. V was trimmed by 1 base and J by 7 bases, leaving 10 bases between them.